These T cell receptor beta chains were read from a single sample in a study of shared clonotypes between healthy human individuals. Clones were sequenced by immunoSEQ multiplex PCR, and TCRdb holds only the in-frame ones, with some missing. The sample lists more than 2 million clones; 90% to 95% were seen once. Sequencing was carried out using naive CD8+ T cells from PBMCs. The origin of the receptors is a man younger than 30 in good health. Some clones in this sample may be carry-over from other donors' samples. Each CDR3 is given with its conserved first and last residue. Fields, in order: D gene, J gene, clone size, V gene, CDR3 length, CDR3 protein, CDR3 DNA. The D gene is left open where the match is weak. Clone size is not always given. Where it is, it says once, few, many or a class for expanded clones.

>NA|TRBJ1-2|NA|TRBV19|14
CASIHRGGGDGYTF
TGTGCCAGTATTCACCGGGGGGGAGGAGATGGCTACACCTTC
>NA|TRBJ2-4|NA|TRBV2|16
CASSEVLEGTKNIQYF
TGTGCCAGCAGTGAGGTCCTGGAGGGGACCAAAAACATTCAGTACTTC
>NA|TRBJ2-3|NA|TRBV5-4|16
CASSLAVLPRTDTQYF
TGTGCCAGCAGCTTGGCCGTACTACCCCGCACAGATACGCAGTATTTT
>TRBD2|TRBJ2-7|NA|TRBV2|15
CASSETSGRAYEQYF
TGTGCCAGCAGCGAGACTAGCGGGAGGGCGTACGAGCAGTACTTC
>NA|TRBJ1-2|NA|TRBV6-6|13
CASNLILGYGYTF
TGTGCCAGCAATCTTATCCTTGGGTATGGCTACACCTTC
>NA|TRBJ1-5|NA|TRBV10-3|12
CAISEPEQPQHF
TGTGCCATCAGTGAGCCAGAACAGCCCCAGCATTTT
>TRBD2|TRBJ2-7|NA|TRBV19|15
CASRVTSGGTYEQYF
TGTGCCAGTAGAGTGACTAGCGGGGGTACCTACGAGCAGTACTTC
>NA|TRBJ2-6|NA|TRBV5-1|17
CASSLDKRYSGANVLTF
TGCGCCAGCAGCTTGGATAAAAGGTATTCTGGGGCCAACGTCCTGACTTTC
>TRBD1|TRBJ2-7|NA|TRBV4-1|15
CASSQADRGLYEQYF
TGCGCCAGCAGCCAAGCGGACAGGGGTCTATACGAGCAGTACTTC
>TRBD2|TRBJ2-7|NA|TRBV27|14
CASSLGGVPYEQYF
TGTGCCAGCAGTTTAGGGGGGGTCCCCTACGAGCAGTACTTC
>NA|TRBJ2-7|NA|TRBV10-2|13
CASAHSSSYEQYF
TGCGCCAGCGCCCATTCGAGCTCCTACGAGCAGTACTTC
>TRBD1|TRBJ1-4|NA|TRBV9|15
CASTTTGEANEKLFF
TGTGCCAGCACGACGACAGGGGAAGCGAATGAAAAACTGTTTTTT
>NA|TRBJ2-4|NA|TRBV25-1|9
CASLGREYF
TGTGCCAGCCTGGGACGAGAGTACTTC
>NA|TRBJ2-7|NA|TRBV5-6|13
CASSSGFGNEQYF
TGTGCCAGCAGCTCGGGATTCGGGAACGAGCAGTACTTC
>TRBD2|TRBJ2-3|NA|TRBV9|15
CASSVGVLAADTQYF
TGTGCCAGCAGCGTAGGTGTTCTAGCGGCAGATACGCAGTATTTT
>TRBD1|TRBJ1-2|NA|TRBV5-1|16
CASSLLDRGRPYGYTF
TGCGCCAGCAGCTTGTTGGACAGGGGGCGACCCTATGGCTACACCTTC
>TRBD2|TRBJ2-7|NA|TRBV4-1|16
CASSQDTSGRVLEQYF
TGCGCCAGCAGCCAAGATACTAGCGGGAGGGTCCTCGAGCAGTACTTC
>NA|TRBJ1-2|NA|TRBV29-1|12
CSVSTRQYGYTF
TGCAGCGTTTCGACACGGCAATATGGCTACACCTTC
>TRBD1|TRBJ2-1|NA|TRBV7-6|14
CASSDGQGADEQFF
TGTGCCAGCAGCGACGGACAGGGGGCGGATGAGCAGTTCTTC
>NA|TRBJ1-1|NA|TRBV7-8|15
CASSLEVSPNTEAFF
TGTGCCAGCAGCTTAGAGGTCAGCCCGAACACTGAAGCTTTCTTT
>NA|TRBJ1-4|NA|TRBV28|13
CASSLSQARDLFF
TGTGCCAGCAGTTTAAGTCAGGCTAGGGACCTGTTTTTT
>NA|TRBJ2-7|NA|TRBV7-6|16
CASSLLTEGPLYEQYF
TGTGCCAGCAGCCTATTGACAGAGGGCCCTCTCTACGAGCAGTACTTC
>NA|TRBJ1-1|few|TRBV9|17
CASSVSSIRGGNTEAFF
TGTGCCAGCAGCGTATCGTCTATCAGGGGAGGGAACACTGAAGCTTTCTTT
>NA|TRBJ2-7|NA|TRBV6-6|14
CASSYQVELYEQYF
TGTGCCAGCAGTTACCAAGTCGAGCTCTACGAGCAGTACTTC
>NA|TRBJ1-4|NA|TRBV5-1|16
CASSGDRSATNEKLFF
TGCGCCAGCAGCGGGGACCGGAGTGCAACTAATGAAAAACTGTTTTTT
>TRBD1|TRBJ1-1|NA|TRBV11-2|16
CASSLVTGGPNTEAFF
TGTGCCAGCAGCTTAGTTACAGGGGGCCCGAACACTGAAGCTTTCTTT
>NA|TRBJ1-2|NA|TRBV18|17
CASSPLAGARWGYGYTF
TGTGCCAGCTCACCCCTCGCGGGGGCGCGGTGGGGCTATGGCTACACCTTC
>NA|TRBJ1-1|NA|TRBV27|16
CASSLSVGEWDTEAFF
TGTGCCAGCAGTTTATCGGTTGGGGAATGGGACACTGAAGCTTTCTTT
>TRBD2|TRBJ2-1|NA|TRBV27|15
CASSPLAGAYNEQFF
TGTGCCAGCAGTCCACTAGCGGGGGCCTACAATGAGCAGTTCTTC